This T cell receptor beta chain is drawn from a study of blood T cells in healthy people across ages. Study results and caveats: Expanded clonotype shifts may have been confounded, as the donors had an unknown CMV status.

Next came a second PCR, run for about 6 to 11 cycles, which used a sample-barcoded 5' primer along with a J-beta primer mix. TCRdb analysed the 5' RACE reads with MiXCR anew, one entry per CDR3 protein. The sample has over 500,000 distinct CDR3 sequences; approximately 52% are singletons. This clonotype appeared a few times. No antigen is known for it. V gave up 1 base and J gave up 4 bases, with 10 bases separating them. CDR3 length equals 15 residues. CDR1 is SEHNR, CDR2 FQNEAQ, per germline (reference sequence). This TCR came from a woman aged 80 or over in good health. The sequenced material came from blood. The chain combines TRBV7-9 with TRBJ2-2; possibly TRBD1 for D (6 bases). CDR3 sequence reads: CASSLVRGSTGELFF. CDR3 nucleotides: TGTGCCAGCAGCTTAGTCAGGGGCTCCACCGGGGAGCTGTTTTTT.